This TCR beta chain comes out of a study of T cell clusters in autoimmune cytopenias. Background on the study: Healthy control donors averaged around 50 years of age, with a median of roughly 60 years.

Each sample's input was roughly 230 ng genomic DNA, about 38,000 genome equivalents. The CDR3 is made up of 15 amino acids. Per germline, CDR1 LNHDA and CDR2 SQIVND (reference sequence). TRB was amplified by touch-down multiplex PCR, primer pools A and B combined. Reanalyzing the multiplex PCR reads, TCRdb keeps one entry per CDR3 protein, without DNA. Recorded for this sample: around 9,800 distinct CDR3 sequences. This sample was also put to use in a study of T cell repertoires in aging, cancer and after chemotherapy.

The TCR sequence derives from a human donor in good health. Sequenced: peripheral blood. The chain combines TRBV19 with TRBJ1-1; the D call from TCRdb, TRBD1, cannot be confirmed without DNA. The CDR3 sequence: CASSLDPTGGSSTFF.